A selection of T cell receptor beta chains follows, all from one sample in a study of glioma-infiltrating T cells after dendritic cell vaccination. Generated by immunoSEQ multiplex PCR, the TCRdb table keeps only in-frame clones and is missing some. The table has about 100,000 clones, roughly 83% seen once. The sequenced sample was blood, obtained before dendritic cell vaccination. These receptor sequences come from a human donor with glioblastoma. The conserved cysteine and the conserved F or W are not part of the CDR3 here.

>TRBV2
ASTFTQGADTQY
>TRBV30
AWSVRWQVEQY
>TRBV4-1
ASSQVRAGQGAGNTIY
>TRBV5-6
ASSLGQISSYEQY
>TRBV6-1
ASSATGGPGREQY
>TRBV29-1
SVAPGVDRAF
>TRBV7-6
ASSLVQDYGELF
>TRBV7-9
ASSLVAGYGYT
>TRBV30
AWTFPGTGGWGYT
>TRBV5-1
ASSLAEGGSGETQY
>TRBV29-1
SVDKQGNYGYT
>TRBV6-1
ASRLSNQPQH
>TRBV4-2
ASSQDPLGPGGSYEQY
>TRBV30
AYQREGTYEQY
>TRBV18
ASSPPAYGYNEQF
>TRBV4-2
ASSQGPSYEQY
>TRBV9
ASSPWEGSNTYNEQF
>TRBV5-8
ASSLLVRTNEKLF
>TRBV10-2
ASSERGTGNQPQH
>TRBV6-6
ASSYPDRGLLQF
>TRBV15
ATIKRGFNQPQH
>TRBV19
ASSTTGGHEQY
>TRBV18
ASSLTTGIGEQY
>TRBV6-1
ASRWLGREDGYT
>TRBV27
ASSLRGQSYEQY
>TRBV28
ASSTGTGEQPQH
>TRBV6-1
ASSEGWGGAGAF